This section outlines one T cell receptor (beta chain) sequence together with its context. It lacks a known antigen. It has no much larger one-base neighbor in the sample; base qualities were not kept. The data derive from a study of blood T cell repertoires in COVID-19 (dated by TCRdb to the early 2020s). As for the study more broadly: Samples covering the acute and convalescent phases of COVID-19 were provided by collaborators in the United States, Italy and Spain. Where HLA class I and class II types were available, the types were taken from metadata supplied by the sample provider, not from assay-based typing. The material from the prospective study consisted of cDNA or gDNA derived from T cells, B-cell-depleted T cells, or PBMCs. The samples were drawn from the first 160 participants of the ongoing ImmuneRACE study and from under 1,500 subjects provided by 6 global collaborators. The sample metadata nearly always contained a de-identified subject ID, COVID-19 status, age in years and sex. The dataset comprised deeply sampled blood TCRbeta repertoires from subjects exposed to, actively infected with, or recovered from COVID-19. A freely available public database, intended as a resource for researchers studying the immune response to SARS-CoV-2, is where the repertoires were released. Study-level results and caveats: How much clinical and demographic metadata was included differed by source and by participant, and the metadata was provided uncurated.

The collaborating institutions used their own protocols to collect whole blood in K2EDTA tubes. For TCRbeta analysis, collaborator samples were shipped as frozen whole blood, as isolated PBMCs, or as DNA extracted from either sample type. The germline V gene encodes CDR1 SGHDT and CDR2 YYEEEE. The CDR3 measures 16 amino acids from cysteine to phenylalanine. This entry keeps only the CDR3 DNA: 48 bases, framed from base 1. Trimming leaves V shorter by 1 base and J shorter by 2 bases, with the junction holding 6 bases beyond the gene matches. The immunoSEQ Assay, a bias-controlled multiplex PCR, was used to amplify TCRbeta CDR3 regions from genomic DNA. On the study's bioinformatics: The number of nucleated cells in each sample was estimated from the amplification of reference gene primers within the assay. Sequence reads were collapsed and filtered to measure the absolute abundance of every unique TCRbeta CDR3 rearrangement. For each sample, productive Simpson clonality was calculated as the square root of Simpson's diversity index across productive rearrangements. This immuneACCESS table, as held by TCRdb, lists in-frame sequences with V and J called but not all clones. Of the missing ones, under half trace to an unresolved V gene in checked studies; the others have no known cause. V, J and clone size were drawn from that table, and D and trimming were deduced from the DNA. This sample gives roughly 130,000 clones in total; 70% to 85% of them show up just once. The ten largest clones capture 16% of the sample.

The sequence links TRBV5-6 to TRBJ2-5; TRBD1 fits 9 bases in the junction. Input material: peripheral blood. The TCR sequence derives from a woman aged 50 to 65 with acute or convalescent COVID-19. The nucleotide sequence reads as follows: TGTGCCAGCAGCTTGACAGGGGGCGCACCTCAAGAGACCCAGTACTTC. It encodes CASSLTGGAPQETQYF.